Presented here are 26 T cell receptor beta chains from one specimen sequenced in a study of cytomegalovirus exposure and HLA in healthy donors. This PCR relied on a set of 60 Vbeta primers and 13 Jbeta primers. Some clones are missing from TCRdb's copy, which holds only in-frame ones; the method was immunoSEQ multiplex PCR. The sample shows about 180,000 clones, around 80% of them seen only once. The sample taken for sequencing was PBMCs. The origin of the receptors is a woman aged 60-75 years in good health and CMV-seropositive.

The rearrangement uses TRBV29-1 and TRBJ2-5; 7 nucleotides agree with TRBD1. The germline V gene has CDR1 SQVTM and CDR2 ANQGSEA. This CDR3 spans 13 amino acids. Trimming removed 3 bases from V and 1 base from J; junction bases left unmatched: 2. CDR3 sequence: CSVEGQIQETQYF. The CDR3 nucleotides read TGCAGCGTTGAGGGACAGATCCAAGAGACCCAGTACTTC.

The rearrangement uses TRBV5-4 and TRBJ2-1; 8 positions match TRBD1. V shed 3 bases and J 6 bases; nucleotides not matched to a gene: 14. Per the germline V gene, CDR1 is SGHNT and CDR2 is YYREEE (reference sequence). This CDR3 has 17 amino acids. Here the CDR3 DNA reads TGTGCCAGCAGCTCAAGGGCAGGGGGCGCGATTGCCAATGAGCAGTTCTTC. Translated, it gives CASSSRAGGAIANEQFF.

This chain links TRBV18 with TRBJ2-5; a weak D match, TRBD1 (5 bases). V was shortened by 1 base and J by 1 base, with 10 bases between the two germline ends. Germline values: CDR1 KGHSH, CDR2 LQKENI. The CDR3 has 15 amino acids. This CDR3 reads CASSPLPRAQETQYF. The CDR3, as DNA: TGTGCCAGCTCACCACTCCCCAGGGCCCAAGAGACCCAGTACTTC.

This chain links TRBV6-5 with TRBJ2-3, with 8 bases lining up with TRBD1. The CDR3 totals 15 residues. CDR1 and CDR2 from the germline V gene are MNHEY and SVGAGI. V lost 0 bases to trimming and J lost 4 bases; unmatched junction nucleotides: 3. The CDR3 sequence: CASSYSQGAPDTQYF. The DNA of the CDR3 is TGTGCCAGCAGTTACTCCCAGGGGGCGCCAGATACGCAGTATTTT.

With respect to this clone: The identical CDR3 is also encoded by other nucleotide sequences in the sample. The chain combines TRBV6-5 with TRBJ1-4; 11 bases align to TRBD1. The ends lost 5 bases at V and 8 bases at J; junction bases unmatched: 4. Per the germline V gene, CDR1 is MNHEY and CDR2 is SVGAGI. CDR3 length equals 14 residues. This chain's CDR3 is CASSGTGGREKLFF. The CDR3 coding sequence is TGTGCCAGCAGTGGGACAGGGGGAAGAGAAAAACTGTTTTTT.

V is TRBV4-2 and J is TRBJ1-4; 9 bases are shared with TRBD1. Germline CDR1 and CDR2: LGHNA and YNFKEQ. There are 16 residues in the CDR3. V trimming: 4 bases; J trimming: 5 bases; junction bases outside the gene matches: 8. CDR3 in amino acids: CASSPTRQGGNEKLFF. CDR3 in DNA: TGTGCCAGCAGCCCAACGAGACAGGGGGGGAATGAAAAACTGTTTTTT.

V and J are TRBV7-6 and TRBJ2-3; 8 nucleotides align to TRBD2. The trim removed 1 base at V and 0 bases at J, leaving 12 bases unmatched. This CDR3 has 19 residues. Germline assignment: CDR1 SGHVS and CDR2 FNYEAQ. The CDR3 region has the DNA TGTGCCAGCAGCTTAGAGCCCGGGGGGGAGTACTGGAGCACAGATACGCAGTATTTT. Amino acids: CASSLEPGGEYWSTDTQYF.

The chain links TRBV28 to TRBJ2-5, with TRBD2 identical over 10 bases. The V segment lost 6 bases and the J segment 5 bases; nucleotides outside the gene matches: 6. CDR1 is MDHEN, CDR2 SYDVKM, per germline. CDR3 length: 14 amino acids. The CDR3 DNA reads TGTGCCAGCAGCCCTAGCGGGAGAGGGGAGACCCAGTACTTC. It encodes CASSPSGRGETQYF.

This chain connects TRBV9 to TRBJ1-4; TRBD1 agrees at 12 bases. Per the germline V gene, CDR1 is SGDLS and CDR2 is YYNGEE. CDR3 length: 15 amino acids. J gave up 8 bases and V 4 bases, and 6 bases lay outside the gene matches. CDR3 protein: CASSITGTGGEKLFF. The CDR3 bases are TGTGCCAGCAGCATAACCGGGACAGGGGGCGAAAAACTGTTTTTT. Together with reference TRBV9 and TRBJ1-4, the CDR3 gives the full variable domain: DSGVTQTPKHLITATGQRVTLRCSPRSGDLSVYWYQQSLDQGLQFLIQYYNGEERAKGNILERFSAQQFPDLHSELNLSSLELGDSALYFCASSITGTGGEKLFFGSGTQLSVL.

Only a few counts were recorded for this clone. The genes are TRBV6-5 and TRBJ2-5; 8 bases are a match to TRBD1. CDR3 size: 15 residues. The V and J ends lost 4 bases and 4 bases, in that order; junction bases with no gene match: 8. CDR1 MNHEY and CDR2 SVGAGI come from the germline V gene. The CDR3 loop reads CASSWTGQAVETQYF. CDR3 coding DNA: TGTGCCAGCAGTTGGACGGGACAGGCCGTAGAGACCCAGTACTTC.

The V and J genes are TRBV5-4 and TRBJ2-1; 12 bases fit TRBD2. The length of the CDR3 is 17 residues. J gave up 0 bases and V 4 bases, and 5 bases lay outside the gene matches. CDR1 and CDR2 (germline): SGHNT, YYREEE (reference sequence). CDR3 DNA sequence: TGTGCCAGCAGCCCCGGACTAGCGGGAACCTCCTACAATGAGCAGTTCTTC. Encoded protein: CASSPGLAGTSYNEQFF. Filled out from reference TRBV5-4 and TRBJ2-1, the complete variable domain reads ETGVTQSPTHLIKTRGQQVTLRCSSQSGHNTVSWYQQALGQGPQFIFQYYREEENGRGNFPPRFSGLQFPNYSSELNVNALELDDSALYLCASSPGLAGTSYNEQFFGPGTRLTVL.

Here the CDR3 DNA reads TGCGCCAGCAGCTTGACAGGGGAATCGGCAGTAGAGACCCAGTACTTC. It specifies CASSLTGESAVETQYF. This chain uses TRBV5-1 with TRBJ2-5; 7 nucleotides agree with TRBD1. V shed 1 base, J shed 4 bases, and the junction held 10 bases outside the gene matches. Germline V gives CDR1 SGHRS, CDR2 YFSETQ. The CDR3 has 16 amino acids.

Comment on this clone: The junction does not match germline at one end; this may be a read error. V is TRBV9 and J is TRBJ1-2, with TRBD1 matching 8 bases. Germline assignment: CDR1 SGDLS and CDR2 YYNGEE. This CDR3 region has 13 residues. The CDR3: CASSAWTGPNIPF. CDR3 sequence (DNA): TGTGCCAGCAGCGCCTGGACAGGGCCCAACATCCCCTTC.

This rearrangement joins TRBV5-8 to TRBJ2-5; unclear D gene. The tail of the sequence fits TRBJ2-7 better, so the J call may be wrong. The CDR3 spans 13 residues. The V gene's germline CDR1 is SGHTS and CDR2 YDEGEE. This chain's CDR3 is CASSLGAPYEQYF. CDR3 sequence (DNA): TGTGCCAGCAGCTTGGGGGCCCCCTACGAGCAGTACTTC.

This chain's CDR3 is CASSLGLMSTDTQYF. The CDR3 coding sequence is TGTGCCAGCAGCTTAGGACTTATGAGCACAGATACGCAGTATTTT. The gene calls are TRBV7-3 and TRBJ2-3, with a possible D match to TRBD2 (5 bases). Trimming took off 2 bases at V and 0 bases at J, with 9 bases between the two ends. The CDR3 loop spans 15 amino acids. Germline-derived CDR1 and CDR2 are SGHTA and FQGTGA.

This clone was observed a single time. V gene TRBV4-1 combines with J gene TRBJ2-5, with D maybe TRBD2 (6 bases). This CDR3 spans 14 amino acids. The germline V and J ends were trimmed by 0 bases and 5 bases, with 10 bases remaining between them. The germline V gene encodes CDR1 MGHRA and CDR2 YSYEKL. CDR3 DNA: TGCGCCAGCAGCCAAGATTGGAGGGCTGAGACCCAGTACTTC. Its protein is CASSQDWRAETQYF.

The rearrangement joins TRBV7-8 to TRBJ2-1; 8 bases align to TRBD2. Germline trimming cut 3 bases from V and 1 base from J; bases unmatched to any gene: 2. The CDR3 contains 15 residues. Germline CDR1 reads SGHVS; CDR2 reads FQNEAQ. The CDR3 here is CASSFSGASYNEQFF. DNA of the CDR3: TGTGCCAGCAGCTTTAGCGGGGCTTCCTACAATGAGCAGTTCTTC.

V gene TRBV10-3 combines with J gene TRBJ2-7; D uncertain. Germline V CDR1 and CDR2: ENHRY, SYGVKD. The CDR3 contains 13 residues. Trimming cost V 2 bases and J 2 bases, with 7 bases left between them. The CDR3 region has the DNA TGTGCCATCAGTGAGGGGCACACCTACGAGCAGTACTTC. It specifies CAISEGHTYEQYF.

V and J are TRBV28 and TRBJ1-1, with 8 positions matching TRBD1. CDR1 MDHEN and CDR2 SYDVKM come from the germline V gene. Trimming took 10 bases from V and 0 from J; bases not matched to a gene: 16. This CDR3 is 17 amino acids long. CDR3 sequence (DNA): TGTGCCATAAAGCAGACAGGGGTCTTTGGCATGAACACTGAAGCTTTCTTT. It yields the protein CAIKQTGVFGMNTEAFF.

This chain connects TRBV5-6 to TRBJ2-7; 7 bases line up with TRBD1. J lost 9 bases, V lost 6 bases, and 21 bases had no gene match. CDR1 and CDR2 from the germline V gene are SGHDT and YYEEEE. The CDR3 runs to 16 residues. Here the CDR3 reads CASTRFTLAGGRGQYF. In DNA form, the CDR3 reads TGTGCCAGCACCCGGTTTACGCTTGCAGGGGGTCGAGGGCAGTACTTC.

The CDR3 DNA sequence: TGCGCCAGCAGCCCCTCGGGACAGGGGGCATCAGGAAACACCATATATTTT. Protein product: CASSPSGQGASGNTIYF. This chain links TRBV5-1 with TRBJ1-3; 12 bases line up with TRBD1. In germline, CDR1 is SGHRS, CDR2 YFSETQ. V was pared by 4 bases and J by 4 bases, with 9 bases of the junction left unmatched. The CDR3 consists of 17 residues.

This clone was observed a handful of times. The J gene is TRBJ2-5, the V gene TRBV5-1; TRBD2 is a possible D gene (5 bases). From germline, CDR1 is SGHRS and CDR2 YFSETQ. The CDR3 extends over 14 amino acids. The V gene lost 4 bases and the J gene lost 1 base, with 11 bases spanning the gap. The CDR3 here is CASSTGGSQETQYF. The CDR3 coding sequence is TGCGCCAGCAGCACGGGCGGGTCCCAAGAGACCCAGTACTTC.

The chain couples TRBV7-7 to TRBJ2-5, with a possible D match to TRBD2 (6 bases). The V gene's germline CDR1 is SSHAT and CDR2 FNYEAQ (reference sequence). The V and J ends lost 5 bases and 2 bases respectively, with 9 bases between them. This CDR3 is built from 13 residues. CDR3 sequence reads: CASSGGEQETQYF. DNA of the CDR3: TGTGCCAGCAGCGGCGGGGAACAAGAGACCCAGTACTTC.

V gene TRBV7-6 combines with J gene TRBJ1-4, with 10 positions matching TRBD1. Germline assignment: CDR1 SGHVS and CDR2 FNYEAQ. The trim removed 5 bases at V and 7 bases at J, leaving 16 bases unmatched. CDR3 length: 18 amino acids. CDR3 sequence: CASSPPSSTGTGAEKLFF. The DNA of the CDR3 is TGTGCCAGCAGCCCCCCCTCGTCTACCGGGACAGGGGCTGAAAAACTGTTTTTT.

The rearrangement links TRBV6-4 to TRBJ1-1, with no clear D. Germline-derived CDR1 and CDR2 are MRHNA and SNTAGT. The CDR3 length is 14 residues. V lost 6 bases and J lost 2, with 13 bases in between. The CDR3 sequence: CASRQSSLNTEAFF. In DNA form, the CDR3 reads TGTGCCAGCAGACAGAGCTCATTAAACACTGAAGCTTTCTTT.

The chain is built from TRBV27 and TRBJ1-5, with D maybe TRBD1 (6 bases). V was clipped by 5 bases and J by 3 bases, with 11 bases between them. The CDR3 has 14 residues. Germline values: CDR1 MNHEY, CDR2 SMNVEV (reference sequence). The CDR3 nucleotides read TGTGCCAGCAGTCCCACAGGGCTCAATCAGCCCCAGCATTTT. Translating gives CASSPTGLNQPQHF.